The T cell receptor beta chain described here comes from a study of T cells after yellow fever vaccination (dated by TCRdb to about 2019). With regard to the full study: Libraries from fractions with low cell numbers were prepared with the SMART-Seq v4 Ultra Low Input RNA kit. To follow T-cell clones before and after primary and booster YFV17D yellow fever vaccination, bulk TCR alpha and beta repertoires were sequenced over time. Two healthy male donors made up the cohort, one aged 18 to 30 years and the other aged 30 to 40 years. Blood was drawn at multiple timepoints before and after primary and secondary immunization, with bulk PBMC replicates and cell subsets isolated. Beyond this particular receptor, the publication reports: Because only a couple of donors were included in the study, the extent to which the findings can be generalized is limited. Computational filtering was needed because FACS-sorted repertoires could contain abundant contaminating clonotypes from the bulk population. The secondary T-cell response was found to be weaker but faster than the primary response, with a peak reached on day 5 rather than on day 15. Most clones expanded after primary vaccination were re-detected after the booster (almost 98% of CD4 and around 88% of CD8), suggesting broad memory maintenance. A small fraction of clonotypes appeared in both the CD4 and CD8 compartments, likely as a result of convergent recombination.

The CDR3 starts with the cysteine, ends with the phenylalanine, and has 16 residues. The DNA shown is the 48-base CDR3, in frame from base 1. V is cut back by 4 bases and J by 1 base, with 6 bases in the junction unmatched. CDR1 and CDR2 are read off the germline V gene as SGDLS and YYNGEE. The treatment or condition label for this specimen denotes: live attenuated yellow fever vaccine strain. A standard Ficoll-Paque protocol was used to isolate PBMCs from peripheral blood. Dynabeads CD4 and CD8 positive selection kits were used to isolate CD4 and CD8 T-cell fractions. TriZol was used to extract RNA from bulk PBMCs, CD4 and CD8 fractions, and dextramer-positive and dextramer-negative fractions. Worth noting for this clonotype: No cognate antigen has been identified for it. Within one base of it there is no much larger clone, and no base qualities were kept.

TCR cDNA was synthesized by 5'RACE template switching, through which a universal primer site and unique molecular identifiers were introduced. Priming of cDNA synthesis was performed from both the TCR alpha and TCR beta constant segments. Libraries were amplified in two PCR steps, with sample barcodes and sequencing adapters added in the second step. Sequencing of libraries was done on Illumina HiSeq 2500 (2x100 bp) or NovaSeq (2x150 bp). The published analysis was carried out like this. Demultiplexing of reads and collapsing into UMI consensus sequences were performed with MIGEC, and V(D)J alignment was carried out with MiXCR. Vaccine-responding clonotypes were identified with edgeR using replicate PBMC samples, with FDR below 0.01 and a log2 fold change above 5 up to day 15 being required. Each bulk clonotype was labeled CD4 or CD8 based on which sequenced repertoire, CD4 or CD8, contained the clonotype at higher abundance. The public reads were reprocessed in TCRdb via fastp at Q25 and MiXCR, keeping in-frame beta chains. For every CDR3 protein sequence, its rows merge into one entry that carries the most common genes and DNA. The V and J calls come from TCRdb's annotation, not from the publication. The sample yields 160,000 or so distinct CDR3 sequences; 5.5% to 7.5% were counted once. 2.5% of the sample lies in the top ten.

The sequence is built from TRBV9 and TRBJ2-1; the central 9 bases match TRBD1. The TCR was taken from a young man who received the YFV17D yellow fever vaccine. The sequences come from CD4+ T cells sorted from PBMCs, collected more than 4 days after the first yellow fever vaccination. The sequenced DNA is TGTGCCAGCAGCCCTGGACAGGGGAATTCCTACAATGAGCAGTTCTTC. This sequence encodes CASSPGQGNSYNEQFF.